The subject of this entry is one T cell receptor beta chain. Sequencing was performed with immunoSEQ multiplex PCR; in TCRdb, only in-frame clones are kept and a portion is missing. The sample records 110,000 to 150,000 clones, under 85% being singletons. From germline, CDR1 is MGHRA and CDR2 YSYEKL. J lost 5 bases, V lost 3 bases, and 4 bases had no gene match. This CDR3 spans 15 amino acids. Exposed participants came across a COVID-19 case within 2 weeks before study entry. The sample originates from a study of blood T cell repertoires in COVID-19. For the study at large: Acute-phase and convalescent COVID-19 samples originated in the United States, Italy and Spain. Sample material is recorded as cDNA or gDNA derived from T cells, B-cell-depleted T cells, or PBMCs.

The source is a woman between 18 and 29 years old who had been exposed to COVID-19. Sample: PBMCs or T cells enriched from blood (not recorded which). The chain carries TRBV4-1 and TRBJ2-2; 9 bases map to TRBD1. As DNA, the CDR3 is TGCGCCAGCAGCCAGGGACAGGGTCGGACCGGGGAGCTGTTTTTT. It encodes CASSQGQGRTGELFF.